These 10 T cell receptor beta chains originate from one sample sequenced in a study of CXCR3-negative and CXCR3-positive naive CD8 T cells. Preparation of TRB cDNA libraries relied on 5' RACE carrying UMI labels. Reprocessing the 5' RACE reads, TCRdb reports a single entry for every CDR3 protein and omits DNA. This sample contains more than 50,000 distinct CDR3 sequences. Material: naive CXCR3- CD8+ T cells from blood. The subset was: CD45RO-CCR7+CD27+CD95- naive CD8+ T cells lacking CXCR3 (TNR3-). The receptors derive from a human donor in good health. Some clones in this sample may be carry-over from other donors' samples.

The genes are TRBV6-5 and TRBJ1-2; absent DNA, TCRdb's TRBD1 call cannot be checked. Germline CDR1 reads MNHEY; CDR2 reads SVGAGI. There are 19 residues in the CDR3. The CDR3 loop reads CASSYSMLAGQGTFYGYTF.

Here the CDR3 reads CASSYLRSAGANVLTF. The gene calls are TRBV6-6 and TRBJ2-6. Germline V gene data show CDR1 as MNHNY and CDR2 as SVGAGI (reference sequence). The CDR3 has 16 residues.

This rearrangement joins TRBV6-2 or TRBV6-3 to TRBJ2-1; the D gene TCRdb calls, TRBD1, cannot be checked with no DNA. There are 16 residues in the CDR3. CDR1 is MNHEY and CDR2 is SVGEGT in the germline V gene. The CDR3 spells CASSYSVGDNYNEQFF.

The chain combines TRBV28 with TRBJ2-7; TCRdb's D call of TRBD2 is untestable without DNA. The germline V gene has CDR1 MDHEN and CDR2 SYDVKM. The CDR3 consists of 14 residues. CDR3 in amino acids: CASNKLVRGYEQYF.

The CDR3 loop is CASSGLAVSYEQYF. The J gene is TRBJ2-7, the V gene TRBV10-2; TCRdb's D call of TRBD2 is untestable without DNA. The CDR3 is made up of 14 amino acids. CDR1 WSHSY and CDR2 SAAADI come from the germline V gene.

The V gene is TRBV7-3, the J gene TRBJ1-1. CDR3 length: 13 residues. In germline, CDR1 is SGHTA, CDR2 FQGTGA. CDR3: CASSPSPSREAFF.

The V gene is TRBV7-9, the J gene TRBJ2-3; TCRdb lists TRBD1, though no DNA is available to test this call. Germline CDR1 and CDR2: SEHNR and FQNEAQ (reference sequence). CDR3 length: 17 amino acids. The CDR3 loop reads CASSSPGNNIYTDTQYF.

The chain links TRBV29-1 to TRBJ2-1; TCRdb selects TRBD1, and the lack of DNA leaves this call unchecked. From germline, CDR1 is SQVTM and CDR2 ANQGSEA. CDR3 length: 18 amino acids. The CDR3 loop reads CSVEGGVGDGKDYNEQFF.

The rearrangement uses TRBV11-3 and TRBJ2-1; with no DNA, the TCRdb D assignment of TRBD2 cannot be verified. The CDR3 consists of 16 residues. Germline V gene data show CDR1 as SGHNT and CDR2 as YENEEA. The CDR3 spells CASSTLDSAGYNEQFF.

The chain carries TRBV27 and TRBJ2-1; TCRdb gives TRBD1 as the D gene, but with no DNA this cannot be confirmed. This CDR3 region has 15 residues. Germline assignment: CDR1 MNHEY and CDR2 SMNVEV (reference sequence). CDR3 in amino acids: CASSRDRSSYNEQFF.